The present T cell receptor (beta chain) was sequenced within a study of Tregs in tolerant kidney transplant recipients. Study outcomes and limitations: For some patients, primers changed over time, blocking nucleotide-level comparison. Activated donor B cell expansion appeared to reveal the most relevant donor-specific TCRbeta repertoire. Biological reproducibility was not directly addressed, but technical replication error appeared minimal.

Turning to this clone: Its antigen is not known. The observed sequence ends 3 residues before the CDR3 terminus, with the missing tail filled in from the germline J gene.

Germline values: CDR1 PRHDT, CDR2 FYEKMQ (reference sequence). CDR3 length: 15 residues. V lost 1 base to trimming and J lost 5 bases; unmatched junction nucleotides: 4. Here immunoSEQ multiplex PCR was the method, and the copy in TCRdb shows in-frame clones only, minus some. The sample has about 30,000 clones. This sequence joins TRBV13 and TRBJ2-1; 8 bases map to TRBD2. The source is a human donor who received a combined kidney and bone marrow transplant. The sequences come from CD8+ T cells from blood, collected before the transplant. This CDR3 is CASSLAQRGNNEQFF. CDR3 DNA, as far as it was read: TGTGCCAGCAGCTTAGCCCAGCGGGGGAACAATGAG.